This TCR beta chain was found in a study of cytomegalovirus exposure and HLA in healthy donors listed by TCRdb under 2017. Turning to the overall study: An earlier analysis of some 600 of the donors reported under 300 Gb of sequence data and 117 million unique TCR beta sequences obtained from about 200 million T cells. To study patterns of TCR occurrence, a later analysis re-analyzed previously published TCR beta repertoires from 650 to 750 donors and added high-resolution HLA genotyping. The number of typed donors differed by locus: about 620-640 for A, B, C, DRB1 and DQB1; 500 to 550 for DQA1; approximately 600 for DPA1; and about 470 for DPB1. Every repertoire in the discovery cohort had been generated on one and the same sequencing platform. Rather than using new phenotypic data, the later analysis identified candidate immune exposures from TCR beta sequences and from how often those sequences occurred across donors. Besides the first cohort of 666 subjects, a separate validation cohort made up of some 110 different subjects was used. An early release that covered several hundred HLA-typed donors contained approximately 300 gigabases of sequencing data and 80 million or so unique TCR sequences. Among roughly 400 genotyped donors of the cohort, an average of approximately 200,000 unique TCR beta nucleotide sequences was sequenced per donor, of which about 19% were non-productive. Of the approximately 400 genotyped donors, 75% to 85% were placed in the genetic ancestry cluster associated with self-reported Caucasian donors. The study aimed to test whether signatures of past pathogen exposure could be identified by cataloging public T cell receptors. Four or five DR-DQ haplotypes were treated as single units for association and clustering because of strong linkage in the cohort. HLA typing covered class I and class II loci at four-digit resolution. To decide whether each TCR beta V gene segment behaved as functional or pseudogenic, an earlier analysis of 587 of the donors relied on high-throughput TCR beta sequencing. To predict cytomegalovirus infection status, the study brought together high-throughput TCR immunosequencing, statistical association of individual TCRs with disease status, and machine learning. A later genetic analysis took genome-wide SNP genotypes for about 65% of the roughly 670 donors and used that subset as a discovery cohort. The T cell repertoires of 666 subjects were profiled by immunosequencing and related to cytomegalovirus serostatus. Donor age, sex, ethnicity and CMV serostatus were collected together with the repertoire data.

Study-wide conclusions, independent of this receptor: According to the authors, the approach could potentially be generalized to other disease states and immunological phenotypes. Cytomegalovirus status was reported to be diagnosed by the classifier with high specificity and sensitivity in both the original and validation cohorts. A later genetic analysis associated a missense DCLRE1C variant with V-gene and J-gene trimming of TCR beta chains, and an independent cohort replicated the association. Most TCR sequences were seen in very few donors, while some public TCRs were found in many individuals. Correlated functional status among segregating V segments might reflect linkage disequilibrium, but an unknown experimental factor could not be ruled out. Sequencing depth was assumed to be roughly uniform across donors in the presence/absence analyses, though that assumption may not hold. A later analysis found that TCR association rates varied across HLA loci, with DRB1 alleles showing the most associated TCRs and HLA-C alleles the fewest. Because HLA typing was missing for some donors at each locus, association tests included only the typed subset. In this cohort, only TCR beta chains were sequenced, and detectable features were limited by the absence of alpha or paired-chain data. The earlier analysis of approximately 540 of the donors excluded roughly 17 rarely observed V segments, including chromosome 9 orphons, because counts were too low. In vitro tests confirmed that a few of the cytomegalovirus-associated TCR beta chains recognize cytomegalovirus antigens. Broadly in line with IMGT annotations, most TCR beta V segments showed up in productive rearrangements about 87% or about 30% of the time in an earlier analysis of 450 to 600 of the donors. Compared with equally common non-associated chains, HLA-associated TCR beta chains in a later analysis were more clonally expanded and had lower generation probabilities. In the study, roughly 160 TCR beta chains were listed as associated with cytomegalovirus. In a later analysis, most CMV-associated TCR beta chains were found to appear HLA-restricted, with HLA associations seemingly driven largely by CMV exposure. The sequencing pipeline was judged likely to have produced a cluster of highly shared sequence variants as a technical artifact. A further reported finding was that TCR beta sequences accurately predicted the HLA-A and HLA-B alleles for most subjects in the first cohort. For the cohort, immune exposure information was limited to CMV serostatus. When HLA alleles, especially DR and DQ, strongly co-occurred, TCR associations were difficult to assign to individual alleles. In a later genetic analysis, fewer N-insertions in productive TCRs were reported among donors in an Asian-associated ancestry cluster than the 666-donor mean. Specific HLA alleles were associated with around 18,000 TCR beta sequences at a false discovery rate of 0.05 in a later analysis. Because the 87-base-pair reads could not distinguish some IMGT-functional V segments, including TRBV6-2 and TRBV6-3, those segments were excluded. In a later analysis, several top co-occurrence clusters were reported to appear linked to parvovirus B19, influenza, CMV and Epstein-Barr virus.

Library method: the immunoSEQ multiplex PCR assay. For the multiplex PCR, a mixture combining 60 forward primers for TCR Vbeta segments and 13 reverse primers for TCR Jbeta segments was used. A multiplex PCR assay on genomic DNA amplified the CDR3 region of rearranged TCR beta genes. On the Illumina HiSeq System, the amplified TCR beta libraries were sequenced as 87-base-pair reads. The study's own analysis went as follows. A later analysis counted approximately 84 million unique TCR beta chains across the 550 to 750 repertoires, and around 12 million of these chains were shared by at least two donors. To remove PCR and sequencing errors, raw reads were error-corrected and collapsed into unique sequences using a nearest-neighbor algorithm that merged closely related sequences. CDR3 sequences were aligned to IMGT reference sequences to assign V, D and J gene segments. For a sequence to be retained, a match of at least six nucleotides to both a V gene segment and a J gene segment was required. Rearrangements were classified as productive when the CDR3 lacked stop codons and remained in frame with V and J, and all other rearrangements were classified as non-productive. CDR3 was defined by IMGT convention, running from the second conserved V-encoded cysteine to the conserved J-encoded phenylalanine. In an earlier analysis of around 640 of the donors, sequences lacking an unambiguous match to a single V gene segment were excluded. An earlier analysis of several hundred of the donors called V segments functional above 56.7% productive rearrangements and segregating when the between-donor standard deviation exceeded 5%. A statistical classification framework was developed to diagnose cytomegalovirus status using the catalog of TCR beta chain sequences. V and J gene assignment, in a later analysis, came from comparing TCR nucleotide sequences with IMGT/GENE-DB human TR gene sequences. In a later analysis, CDR3 sequences and most-parsimonious VDJ recombination scenarios were assigned using the TCRdist pipeline. In a later analysis, every TCR beta chain was defined by the combination of its CDR3 amino acid sequence and its V-gene family, and reads without a unique V-gene family were dropped. To address suspected cross-contamination and a sequencing artifact, a later analysis removed approximately 600 highly shared, low-generation-probability nucleotide sequences. In a later analysis, a clonal expansion index was calculated for each public chain from normalized within-repertoire ranks of inferred template counts. In a later analysis, generation probabilities were computed with a VDJ recombination model fitted to out-of-frame rearrangements, and the resulting probabilities were checked against IGoR. In a later analysis, hypergeometric tests were used to score TCR-TCR, TCR-HLA and TCR-CMV co-occurrence, with a repertoire-size bias correction applied to TCR pairs. To estimate false discovery rates, a later analysis permuted the HLA or CMV assignments 20 times. In a later analysis, co-occurring TCRs were grouped with DBSCAN, and TCRdist sequence similarity was added when clustering was performed within HLA-allele-positive subsets. Co-occurrence clustering excluded repertoires with fewer than 30,000 or more than 120,000 public chains, plus five with anomalous nucleotide sharing. This immuneACCESS table, as held by TCRdb, lists in-frame sequences with V and J called but not all clones. Of the missing ones, under half trace to an unresolved V gene in checked studies; the others have no known cause. The D gene and trimming were derived from the DNA, and the V and J assignments and clone size from that table. The sample's records list 150,000 to 200,000 clones. Jointly, the top ten make up almost 0.75% of the sample.

Via the germline V gene (reference sequence), CDR1 is SEHNR and CDR2 FQNEAQ. The CDR3 contains 15 residues, cysteine and phenylalanine counted. Only the CDR3 region is kept as DNA, spanning 45 bases read in frame from base 1. V is pared back by 3 bases and J by 10 bases, with 16 bases lying between the germline termini. Concerning this clone: What this receptor recognizes is not known.

The cohort comprised some 680 healthy bone marrow donors. All cohort members were sampled while nominally healthy, although unrecorded immune exposures were likely present. The donor tested CMV seronegative and was one of the 352 seronegative cohort members. A peripheral blood sample was provided by each donor, and peripheral blood mononuclear cells were used for TCR beta sequencing. The Qiagen DNeasy Blood Extraction Kit was used to extract genomic DNA from the blood cell samples. The chain was built from TRBV7-9 and TRBJ1-6; a weak D assignment points to TRBD1 (5 bases agree). The TCR was taken from a boy between 10 and 17 years old in good health and CMV-seronegative. Sample: PBMCs. The encoded CDR3 is CASSLFRQSTSPLHF. The nucleotide sequence is given as TGTGCCAGCAGCTTGTTTAGACAGTCAACGTCACCCCTCCACTTT.